The clone carrying this TCR beta chain was seen many times. The CDR3 length is 13 residues. Germline V gives CDR1 DFQATT, CDR2 SNEGSKA (reference sequence). The V end lost 0 bases, the J end lost 3 bases, and 9 bases lay between the germline ends. Libraries of TCR beta came from iRepertoire HTBI primers plus Arm-PCR of CDR3 regions. TCRdb re-called the multiplex PCR reads with MiXCR, one entry per CDR3 protein. This table holds some 450,000 distinct CDR3 sequences, over 15% found once. This sample was included in a study of regulatory T cells in long-lasting Graves disease. Time point indicated: newly diagnosed GD, antithyroid drugs for less than 3 months. Making the TCR library involved RNA that had been extracted from PBMCs. These data are also associated with another study on T cells in Graves' hyperthyroidism and ophthalmopathy. That work contributes: TCR CDR3 regions were first amplified by RT-PCR with HTBI primers.

This chain links TRBV20-1 with TRBJ2-7; D not certain. This specimen consisted of peripheral blood mononuclear cells (PBMCs), obtained at new diagnosis, from a patient treated with antithyroid drugs. The sequence was collected from a young woman with Graves disease. In DNA form, the CDR3 reads TGCAGTGCTAGAGATTGGCTAAGCTACGAGCAGTACTTC. Its protein is CSARDWLSYEQYF.